The source of this T cell receptor (beta chain) is a study of control samples from healthy donors and cancer patients. Using immunoSEQ multiplex PCR, the repertoire was profiled, and TCRdb retains in-frame clones only, with some absent. The sample consists of about 100,000 clones, approximately 92% of them appearing once. The receptor's source is a human donor in good health. The donor label of this sample is uncertain. Sequenced input: blood.

Written as DNA, the CDR3 is TGCAGTGCTAGTGACCGGGAGCTAAGATACAATGAGCAGTTCTTC. Translating gives CSASDRELRYNEQFF. This chain uses TRBV20-1 with TRBJ2-1; weak D call: TRBD2 (6 bases). V was clipped by 3 bases and J by 4 bases, with 16 bases between them. Germline lookup yields CDR1 DFQATT and CDR2 SNEGSKA (reference sequence). The CDR3 is 15 residues long.